This TCR beta chain was documented in a study of regulatory T cells in long-lasting Graves disease. This clonotype was recorded many times. Arm-PCR with iRepertoire HTBI primers amplified the CDR3 regions for these TCR beta libraries. TCRdb redid the calling of the multiplex PCR reads with MiXCR, one entry per CDR3 protein. The sample shows some 420,000 distinct CDR3 sequences, 22% of them seen only once. The time point here: persistent/refractory GD, antithyroid drugs over 5 years with positive TRAb. RNA extracted from PBMCs served as the sequencing template. This clonotype was obtained from a female donor with Graves disease. The sample here was peripheral blood mononuclear cells (PBMCs), taken when the disease was refractory, from a patient treated with antithyroid drugs.

In nucleotides, the CDR3 is TGTGCCAGCAGTTACTCCTGGACTAGCGGGGGAGAGACCCAGTACTTC. Protein: CASSYSWTSGGETQYF. The chain employs TRBV6-9 and TRBJ2-5, with 13 bases that match TRBD2. The CDR3 totals 16 residues. The V and J ends lost 3 bases and 4 bases, in that order; junction bases with no gene match: 5. Germline V gives CDR1 MNHGY, CDR2 SVAAGI.